Shown below are 6 T cell receptor beta chains from a single sample sequenced in a study of memory CD4+ T cells and cytomegalovirus serostatus. Single viable CD3+CD4+CD8-CD45RO+ cells were sorted as the memory CD4+ T cells. Using immunoSEQ multiplex PCR, the repertoire was profiled, and TCRdb retains in-frame clones only, with some absent. Of about 41,000 clones in the sample, about four fifths were seen once. Input material: memory CD4+ T cells from blood. Every receptor here comes from an adult in good health and CMV-seronegative.

The chain links TRBV7-2 to TRBJ2-7; 11 bases line up with TRBD2. Per germline, CDR1 SGHTA and CDR2 FQGNSA. There are 15 residues in the CDR3. The V segment lost 0 bases and the J segment 3 bases; nucleotides outside the gene matches: 1. CDR3 bases: TGTGCCAGCAGCTTAGCCGGGACTAGCGGCTACGAGCAGTACTTC. Translated: CASSLAGTSGYEQYF. The variable domain in full, with the rest retrieved from reference TRBV7-2 and TRBJ2-7, is GAGVSQSPSNKVTEKGKDVELRCDPISGHTALYWYRQSLGQGLEFLIYFQGNSAPDKSGLPSDRFSAERTGGSVSTLTIQRTQQEDSAVYLCASSLAGTSGYEQYFGPGTRLTVT.

The chain couples TRBV30 to TRBJ1-5; TRBD1 aligns across 7 bases. Germline assignment: CDR1 GTSNPN and CDR2 SVGIG (reference sequence). V shed 5 bases, J shed 2 bases, and the junction held 12 bases outside the gene matches. CDR3 size: 16 residues. CDR3 DNA: TGTGCCTGGGCTATGGATGACGGACAGGGCAATCAGCCCCAGCATTTT. Its translation: CAWAMDDGQGNQPQHF. The whole variable domain, remainder taken from reference TRBV30 and TRBJ1-5, is SQTIHQWPATLVQPVGSPLSLECTVEGTSNPNLYWYRQAAGRGLQLLFYSVGIGQISSEVPQNLSASRPQDRQFILSSKKLLLSDSGFYLCAWAMDDGQGNQPQHFGDGTRLSIL.

The sample holds a few counts of this clone. V usage is TRBV14 and J usage is TRBJ1-1, with D unclear. Trimming took off 6 bases at V and 11 bases at J, with 22 bases between the two ends. The CDR3 spans 14 residues. Germline V lookup: CDR1 SGHDN, CDR2 FVKESK. This CDR3 is CASSRIGENPGAFF. CDR3 in DNA: TGTGCCAGCAGTAGGATTGGCGAGAACCCTGGGGCTTTCTTT.

The gene calls are TRBV18 and TRBJ2-5, with TRBD1 as a possible D gene (6 bases). The length of the CDR3 is 17 residues. Germline V gene sequence: CDR1 KGHSH, CDR2 LQKENI. V was shortened by 3 bases and J by 2 bases, with 19 bases between the two germline ends. CDR3 residues: CASSPKMGAENQETQYF. Written as DNA, the CDR3 is TGTGCCAGCTCACCCAAAATGGGGGCAGAGAATCAAGAGACCCAGTACTTC.

The chain recombines TRBV7-2 with TRBJ2-7; D gene ambiguous. Germline lookup yields CDR1 SGHTA and CDR2 FQGNSA. Trimming removed 4 bases from V and 3 bases from J, with 10 bases in between. The CDR3 is 13 residues long. CDR3 in amino acids: CASSSLVVYEQYF. The CDR3 DNA reads as TGTGCCAGCAGCTCCCTGGTCGTCTACGAGCAGTACTTC. Combining the CDR3 with reference TRBV7-2 and TRBJ2-7 gives the whole variable domain GAGVSQSPSNKVTEKGKDVELRCDPISGHTALYWYRQSLGQGLEFLIYFQGNSAPDKSGLPSDRFSAERTGGSVSTLTIQRTQQEDSAVYLCASSSLVVYEQYFGPGTRLTVT.

CDR3 nucleotide sequence: TGTGCCAGCAGCCAAAAACGGGGGGGCCAATACAATGAGCAGTTCTTC. Residues: CASSQKRGGQYNEQFF. The gene calls are TRBV7-9 and TRBJ2-1; 8 nucleotides match TRBD2. CDR3 length: 16 amino acids. V gave up 5 bases and J gave up 4 bases; unmatched junction bases: 10. Germline-derived CDR1 and CDR2 are SEHNR and FQNEAQ (reference sequence).